The entry below gives a single T cell receptor beta chain sequence along with its context. Between the trimmed V and J ends, which lost 6 bases and 0 bases, there was a span of 17 bases. The CDR3 consists of 16 residues. The germline V gene has CDR1 MDHEN and CDR2 SYDVKM. This entry is derived from a study of blood T cell repertoires in COVID-19. As for the study in general: Samples of COVID-19 (acute and convalescent) were obtained from the United States, Italy and Spain. PBMCs, B-cell-depleted T cells, or T cells provided the cDNA or gDNA that made up the material.

In the original workflow: Scientists estimated how many nucleated cells there were by amplifying reference gene primers. Profiled with immunoSEQ multiplex PCR; TCRdb holds only in-frame clones, not every one. V and J calls and clone size are given by that table; D and trimming were obtained from the DNA. This sample has about 200,000 clones, with under 90% found just once. Sequenced input: peripheral blood. This receptor was identified in a human donor in a cohort sampled during active COVID-19. This chain links TRBV28 with TRBJ2-5, with D possibly matching TRBD2 (5 bases). This CDR3 is CASSPNIAIYQETQYF. CDR3 nucleotide sequence: TGTGCCAGCAGCCCTAACATAGCGATATACCAAGAGACCCAGTACTTC.